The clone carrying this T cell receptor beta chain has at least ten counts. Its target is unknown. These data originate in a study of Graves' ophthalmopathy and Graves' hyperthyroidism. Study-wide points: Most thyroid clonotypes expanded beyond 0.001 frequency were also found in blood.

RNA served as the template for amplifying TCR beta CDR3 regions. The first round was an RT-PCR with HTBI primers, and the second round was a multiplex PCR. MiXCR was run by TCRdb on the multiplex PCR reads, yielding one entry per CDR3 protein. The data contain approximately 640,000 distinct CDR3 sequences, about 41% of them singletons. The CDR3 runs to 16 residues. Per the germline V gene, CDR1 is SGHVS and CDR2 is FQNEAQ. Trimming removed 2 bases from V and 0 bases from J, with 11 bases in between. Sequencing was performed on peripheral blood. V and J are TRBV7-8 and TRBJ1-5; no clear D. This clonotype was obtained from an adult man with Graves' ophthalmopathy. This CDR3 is CASSLRRTDSNQPQHF. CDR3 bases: TGTGCCAGCAGCTTAAGAAGGACTGATAGCAATCAGCCCCAGCATTTT.